This T cell receptor beta chain appears in the sequencing data of a study of T-cell reconstitution after alpha-beta-depleted transplantation in children. Study conclusions and caveats: From newly produced T cells came most of the T-cell counts and diversity one year after transplant. After transplant, at about two months, alpha-beta T cells were reportedly derived from several hundred expanded graft clones.

For TCRbeta, the library was prepared with unique molecular identifiers. MiXCR, run by TCRdb on the PCR reads, gives a single entry per CDR3 protein. The profile shows about 200,000 distinct CDR3 sequences, 6.3% of them singletons. The germline gives CDR1 DFQATT, CDR2 SNEGSKA (reference sequence). The CDR3 is 13 residues long. The ends lost 6 bases at V and 5 bases at J; junction bases unmatched: 5. The sample holds many counts of this clonotype. Its antigen is as yet unknown. The TCR sequence derives from a girl less than two years old with combined immunodeficiency, due to receive a stem cell transplant. The rearrangement uses TRBV20-1 and TRBJ1-4; 8 positions match TRBD1. Specimen: PBMCs, collected before TCRalphabeta/CD19-depleted stem cell transplant. CDR3 region: CSAHRGMNEKLFF. The CDR3 nucleotides are TGCAGTGCCCACAGGGGGATGAATGAAAAACTGTTTTTT.